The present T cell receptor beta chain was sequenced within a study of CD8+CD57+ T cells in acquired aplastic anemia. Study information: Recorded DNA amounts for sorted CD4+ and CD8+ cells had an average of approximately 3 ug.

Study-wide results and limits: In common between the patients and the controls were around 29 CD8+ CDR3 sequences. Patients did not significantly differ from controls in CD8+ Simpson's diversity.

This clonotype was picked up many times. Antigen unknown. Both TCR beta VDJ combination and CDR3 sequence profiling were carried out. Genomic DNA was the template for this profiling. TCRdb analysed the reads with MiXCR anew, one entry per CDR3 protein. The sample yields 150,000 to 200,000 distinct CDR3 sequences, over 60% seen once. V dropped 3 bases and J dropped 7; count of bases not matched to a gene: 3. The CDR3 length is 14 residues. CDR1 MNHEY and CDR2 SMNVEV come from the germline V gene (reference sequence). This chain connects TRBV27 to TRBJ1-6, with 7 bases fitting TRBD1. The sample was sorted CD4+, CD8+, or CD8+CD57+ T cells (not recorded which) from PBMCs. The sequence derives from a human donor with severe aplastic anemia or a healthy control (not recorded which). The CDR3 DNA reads TGTGCCAGCAGTTTCCCAGGGGGGAATTCACCCCTCCACTTT. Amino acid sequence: CASSFPGGNSPLHF.